Below are 28 T cell receptor beta chains sequenced from a single sample in a study of T cell changes during pregnancy in multiple sclerosis. This table comes from immunoSEQ multiplex PCR, and its TCRdb copy is limited to in-frame clones, with some not included. The sample carries 70,000 to 95,000 clones, around nine tenths recorded once. The sample was CD4+ T cells from peripheral blood mononuclear cells, taken in the second trimester of pregnancy. The receptors come from a female donor with multiple sclerosis, enrolled in a pregnancy study.

The chain has TRBV27 and TRBJ1-1; tentatively, D is TRBD1 (6 bases). Trimming pared 3 bases from V and 0 bases from J, leaving 11 bases between. The CDR3 loop spans 15 amino acids. Germline V gene sequence: CDR1 MNHEY, CDR2 SMNVEV (reference sequence). The CDR3 here is CASSFAGALNTEAFF. Written as DNA, the CDR3 is TGTGCCAGCAGTTTCGCAGGGGCTCTGAACACTGAAGCTTTCTTT.

This chain joins TRBV14 and TRBJ1-4, with TRBD1 matching over 9 bases. CDR1 and CDR2 (germline): SGHDN, FVKESK. Trimming at V came to 5 bases and at J to 6 bases, leaving 7 bases not matched to a gene. This CDR3 contains 15 residues. The CDR3 region has the DNA TGTGCCAGCAGCGTACGGACAGGGGTTTATGAAAAACTGTTTTTT. This sequence encodes CASSVRTGVYEKLFF.

The chain has TRBV10-3 and TRBJ2-7, with 10 bases fitting TRBD1. CDR3 length: 13 residues. Looked up from germline, CDR1 is ENHRY and CDR2 is SYGVKD. V lost 6 bases, J lost 6 bases, and 5 bases stayed unmatched. CDR3: CAISPGQGFEQYF. The CDR3 nucleotides read TGTGCCATCAGCCCGGGACAGGGGTTCGAGCAGTACTTC.

This clone appeared once. J is TRBJ2-7 and V is TRBV6-1; TRBD1 agrees at 12 bases. V trimming: 3 bases; J trimming: 4 bases; junction bases outside the gene matches: 7. Germline V gene data show CDR1 as MNHNS and CDR2 as SASEGT. CDR3 size: 16 residues. Here the CDR3 reads CASSDIGTGGRYEQYF. CDR3 nucleotides: TGTGCCAGCAGTGACATTGGGACAGGGGGCAGGTACGAGCAGTACTTC.

CDR3 nucleotide sequence: TGCGCCAGCAGTCGGGACAGGGGTTCTAACTATGGCTACACCTTC. This codes for CASSRDRGSNYGYTF. The V call is TRBV10-2, the J call TRBJ1-2; 10 positions agree with TRBD1. The length of the CDR3 is 15 residues. The V gene's germline CDR1 is WSHSY and CDR2 SAAADI. Losses at the gene ends were 5 bases for V and 0 bases for J; bases not matched to a gene: 3.

J is TRBJ2-1 and V is TRBV5-1; D remains ambiguous. The CDR3 consists of 14 residues. Germline values: CDR1 SGHRS, CDR2 YFSETQ. V was cut by 1 base and J by 3 bases, with 8 bases left in between. CDR3 amino acids: CASSLPPSYNEQFF. The CDR3 bases are TGCGCCAGCAGCTTGCCCCCTAGCTACAATGAGCAGTTCTTC.

This rearrangement joins TRBV9 to TRBJ2-3; 8 bases agree with TRBD2. With V trimmed by 3 bases and J by 2 bases, 8 bases remained unmatched. The CDR3 spans 16 residues. From germline, CDR1 is SGDLS and CDR2 YYNGEE. DNA of the CDR3: TGTGCCAGCAGCGCCGAGACTAGCGCTTCCACAGATACGCAGTATTTT. This translates into CASSAETSASTDTQYF.

The V gene is TRBV29-1, the J gene TRBJ2-3, with D possibly being TRBD2 (5 bases). The length of the CDR3 is 16 residues. Germline V gene lookup returns CDR1 SQVTM and CDR2 ANQGSEA. Trimming took off 4 bases at V and 0 bases at J, with 17 bases between the two ends. The CDR3 DNA follows: TGCAGCGTTGTGGGTGGATCTAGCCCAAGCACAGATACGCAGTATTTT. This sequence encodes CSVVGGSSPSTDTQYF.

This clone was counted between two and nine times. This rearrangement joins TRBV11-2 to TRBJ1-1; no reliable D call. Trimming took 0 bases from V and 6 from J, leaving 8 bases between them. The CDR3 consists of 13 residues. The V gene's germline CDR1 is SGHAT and CDR2 FQNNGV. The CDR3: CASSLEGRAEAFF. CDR3 bases: TGTGCCAGCAGCTTAGAGGGGAGGGCTGAAGCTTTCTTT.

This clone was seen a handful of times. The V and J genes are TRBV28 and TRBJ2-2; TRBD2 agrees at 12 bases. Trimming cost V 6 bases and J 3 bases; bases outside gene matches: 5. CDR1 and CDR2 from the germline V gene are MDHEN and SYDVKM. The CDR3 sequence is 16 residues long. CDR3 amino acids: CASSQGTSGYTGELFF. Here the CDR3 DNA reads TGTGCCAGCAGCCAGGGGACTAGCGGGTACACCGGGGAGCTGTTTTTT.

This sequence joins TRBV29-1 and TRBJ1-1, with no clear D. The CDR3 length is 13 residues. Germline assignment: CDR1 SQVTM and CDR2 ANQGSEA. Trimming left V 3 bases short and J 4 bases short, with 12 bases between. In DNA form, the CDR3 reads TGCAGCGTTGAGGGCAGGTTGACCACTGAAGCTTTCTTT. Protein sequence: CSVEGRLTTEAFF.

The chain is built from TRBV28 and TRBJ1-2; D is perhaps TRBD1 (5 bases). Germline V lookup: CDR1 MDHEN, CDR2 SYDVKM. This CDR3 is built from 14 residues. Trimming shortened V by 6 bases and J by 0 bases, and 11 bases separated the two germline ends. The CDR3 sequence: CASSTTETNYGYTF. DNA of the CDR3: TGTGCCAGCAGCACGACAGAGACTAACTATGGCTACACCTTC.

The rearrangement uses TRBV28 and TRBJ1-2; a weak D match, TRBD1 (6 bases). This CDR3 has 13 residues. V was shortened by 3 bases and J by 5 bases, with 10 bases between the two germline ends. CDR1 and CDR2 from the germline V gene are MDHEN and SYDVKM. The CDR3 sequence is CASSFGQGYGYTF. In nucleotides, the CDR3 is TGTGCCAGCAGTTTCGGGCAGGGGTATGGCTACACCTTC.

The chain carries TRBV7-3 and TRBJ2-1; 10 bases align to TRBD2. The germline CDR1 and CDR2 sequences are SGHTA and FQGTGA. This CDR3 is 18 amino acids long. The ends lost 4 bases at V and 10 bases at J; junction bases unmatched: 19. CDR3 region: CASSSHGAERGGTWEQFF. The CDR3 nucleotides are TGTGCCAGCAGCTCCCATGGGGCTGAGCGGGGGGGTACCTGGGAGCAGTTCTTC.

The V call is TRBV28, the J call TRBJ1-3; maybe TRBD1 (6 bases). CDR1 and CDR2 (germline): MDHEN, SYDVKM. V was clipped by 5 bases and J by 0 bases, with 8 bases between them. CDR3 length: 14 residues. The CDR3 sequence is CASSMDSSGNTIYF. The CDR3 nucleotides are TGTGCCAGCAGTATGGACAGCTCTGGAAACACCATATATTTT.

This clone appeared a single time. The V and J genes are TRBV7-2 and TRBJ2-2; maybe TRBD2 (7 bases). Trimming shortened V by 5 bases and J by 2 bases, and 12 bases separated the two germline ends. The CDR3 extends over 15 amino acids. Germline V gene data show CDR1 as SGHTA and CDR2 as FQGNSA. CDR3 sequence: CASSGGASNTGELFF. For the CDR3, the DNA is TGTGCCAGCAGCGGGGGGGCCTCCAACACCGGGGAGCTGTTTTTT.

The chain uses TRBV11-2 and TRBJ2-7, with 10 bases fitting TRBD1. The CDR3 is 14 amino acids. Germline trimming cut 6 bases from V and 4 bases from J; bases unmatched to any gene: 6. Germline V lookup: CDR1 SGHAT, CDR2 FQNNGV. The CDR3: CASRSPGQGYEQYF. CDR3 nucleotides: TGTGCCAGCAGGAGTCCGGGACAGGGGTACGAGCAGTACTTC.

This clone appeared once. This chain links TRBV15 with TRBJ1-4, with 7 bases matching TRBD1. V was clipped by 1 base and J by 7 bases; unmatched bases: 6. Germline CDR1 LNHNV, CDR2 YYDKDF (reference sequence). CDR3 length: 15 amino acids. The CDR3 reads CATSRGGTAIEKLFF. CDR3 coding DNA: TGTGCCACCAGCAGAGGGGGGACAGCCATTGAAAAACTGTTTTTT.

The genes are TRBV2 and TRBJ2-5, with D possibly TRBD1 on 6 matching bases. The CDR3 loop spans 17 amino acids. CDR1 is SNHLY, CDR2 FYNNEI, per germline. V was pared by 7 bases and J by 5 bases, with 26 bases between. The CDR3 loop reads CASNLPRMAGAGETQYF. CDR3 nucleotides: TGTGCCAGCAACCTCCCTAGAATGGCAGGGGCTGGGGAGACCCAGTACTTC.

This chain connects TRBV2 to TRBJ2-5, with TRBD1 matching over 8 bases. This CDR3 is 13 amino acids long. CDR1 is SNHLY and CDR2 is FYNNEI in the germline V gene. Trimming at V came to 4 bases and at J to 4 bases, leaving 2 bases not matched to a gene. This chain's CDR3 is CASSGTGLETQYF. In nucleotides, the CDR3 is TGTGCCAGCAGTGGGACAGGGTTAGAGACCCAGTACTTC.

This chain joins TRBV2 and TRBJ2-5, with D possibly TRBD2 on 6 matching bases. CDR3 size: 15 residues. The V gene's germline CDR1 is SNHLY and CDR2 FYNNEI. The germline V and J ends were trimmed by 3 bases and 2 bases, with 13 bases remaining between them. The CDR3 spells CASSDLRGGQETQYF. The DNA of the CDR3 is TGTGCCAGCAGTGATTTGCGGGGCGGGCAAGAGACCCAGTACTTC.

This rearrangement joins TRBV2 to TRBJ1-6; weak D call: TRBD1 (5 bases). The CDR3 extends over 13 amino acids. Germline V lookup: CDR1 SNHLY, CDR2 FYNNEI. Trimming cost V 3 bases and J 10 bases, with 10 bases left between them. The CDR3 sequence: CASSDRGRSPLHF. Here the CDR3 DNA reads TGTGCCAGCAGTGATAGGGGCCGGTCACCCCTCCACTTT.

DNA for the CDR3: TGTGCCAGCTCACCAACGGGGTCTGTCTATGGCTACACCTTC. This translates into CASSPTGSVYGYTF. The chain joins TRBV18 to TRBJ1-2, with D unresolved. V was clipped by 2 bases and J by 4 bases, with 11 bases between them. This CDR3 contains 14 residues. Germline values: CDR1 KGHSH, CDR2 LQKENI.

The chain employs TRBV28 and TRBJ2-7; 7 bases map to TRBD2. V lost 2 bases and J lost 4; bases outside the gene matches: 8. CDR1 and CDR2 (germline): MDHEN, SYDVKM. The CDR3 contains 15 residues. CDR3 protein: CASSLHSSGEYEQYF. CDR3 nucleotide sequence: TGTGCCAGCAGTTTACACTCTAGCGGAGAGTACGAGCAGTACTTC.

J is TRBJ2-6 and V is TRBV29-1, with TRBD1 matching over 8 bases. In germline, CDR1 is SQVTM, CDR2 ANQGSEA. Trimming took 4 bases from V and 3 from J; bases not matched to a gene: 2. CDR3 length: 14 amino acids. CDR3 in DNA: TGCAGCGTTGGAACAGGGGGTGGGGCCAACGTCCTGACTTTC. Translating it yields CSVGTGGGANVLTF.

This chain joins TRBV28 and TRBJ2-7, with 10 positions matching TRBD2. Trimming took 6 bases from V and 4 from J; bases not matched to a gene: 6. The CDR3 is 14 residues long. The germline gives CDR1 MDHEN, CDR2 SYDVKM. Written as DNA, the CDR3 is TGTGCCAGCAGGGGTAGCGGGAGGAAATACGAGCAGTACTTC. It yields the protein CASRGSGRKYEQYF.

V gene TRBV19 combines with J gene TRBJ1-1, with D perhaps matching TRBD1 (6 bases). The V gene's germline CDR1 is LNHDA and CDR2 SQIVND (reference sequence). The CDR3 has 14 amino acids. V was pared by 5 bases and J by 4 bases, with 14 bases between. The CDR3 region is CASSPQGRGTEAFF. Written as DNA, the CDR3 is TGTGCCAGTAGTCCCCAGGGGAGGGGCACTGAAGCTTTCTTT.

The chain recombines TRBV19 with TRBJ1-1; D ambiguous. The CDR3 runs to 14 residues. Trimming removed 3 bases at V and 4 bases at J, with 12 bases between. CDR1 and CDR2 from the germline V gene are LNHDA and SQIVND (reference sequence). The CDR3 spells CASSIRLEATEAFF. CDR3 in DNA: TGTGCCAGTAGTATCCGGCTGGAGGCCACTGAAGCTTTCTTT. Together with reference TRBV19 and TRBJ1-1, the CDR3 gives the full variable domain: DGGITQSPKYLFRKEGQNVTLSCEQNLNHDAMYWYRQDPGQGLRLIYYSQIVNDFQKGDIAEGYSVSREKKESFPLTVTSAQKNPTAFYLCASSIRLEATEAFFGQGTRLTVV.